The clone carrying this TCR beta chain was seen a few times. In the authors' methods: From reference gene primer amplification, estimates of nucleated cell counts were derived. Clones were read by immunoSEQ multiplex PCR, and TCRdb kept only the in-frame ones, dropping some. The DNA was the basis for D and trimming; V, J and clone size are from that table. The table shows 200,000 to 300,000 clones, with roughly 83% occurring only once. This sample was taken from a study of blood T cell repertoires in COVID-19. Turning to the study itself: The origin of the acute and convalescent COVID-19 samples was the United States, Italy and Spain. In each case, the material was cDNA or gDNA derived from T cells, B-cell-depleted T cells, or PBMCs.

Losses at the gene ends were 4 bases for V and 3 bases for J; bases not matched to a gene: 5. Germline assignment: CDR1 MDHEN and CDR2 SYDVKM. The CDR3 has 15 residues. Sequencing used peripheral blood. This TCR was sampled from a man of 80 years or more with acute or convalescent COVID-19. This sequence joins TRBV28 and TRBJ2-7; 11 nucleotides align to TRBD1. CDR3 sequence: CASSSLGTGGYEQYF. DNA for the CDR3: TGTGCCAGCAGTTCCCTCGGGACAGGGGGCTACGAGCAGTACTTC.